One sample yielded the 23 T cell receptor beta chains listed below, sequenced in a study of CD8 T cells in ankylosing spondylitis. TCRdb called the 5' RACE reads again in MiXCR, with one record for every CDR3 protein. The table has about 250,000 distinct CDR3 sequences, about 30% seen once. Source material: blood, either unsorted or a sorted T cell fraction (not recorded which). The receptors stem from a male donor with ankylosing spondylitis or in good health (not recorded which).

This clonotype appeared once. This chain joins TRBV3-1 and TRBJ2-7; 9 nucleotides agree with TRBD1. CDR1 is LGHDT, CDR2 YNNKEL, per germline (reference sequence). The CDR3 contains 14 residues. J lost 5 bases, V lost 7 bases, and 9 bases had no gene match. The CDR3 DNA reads TGTGCCAGCAAAAATCCGGGACAGGGAAACGAGCAGTACTTC. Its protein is CASKNPGQGNEQYF.

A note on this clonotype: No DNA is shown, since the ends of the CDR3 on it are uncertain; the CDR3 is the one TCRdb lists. The CDR3 protein is CASSPFGAGDEQFF. The gene calls are TRBV7-9 and TRBJ2-1; the tabulated D call, TRBD1, remains unverified against the DNA. The CDR3 adds up to 14 amino acids, both ends counted. Germline lookup yields CDR1 SEHNR and CDR2 FQNEAQ (reference sequence).

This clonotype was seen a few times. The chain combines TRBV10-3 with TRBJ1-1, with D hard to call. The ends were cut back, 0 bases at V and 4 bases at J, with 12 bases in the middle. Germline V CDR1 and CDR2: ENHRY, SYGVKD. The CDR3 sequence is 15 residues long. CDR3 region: CAISESTLLGTEAFF. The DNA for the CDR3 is TGTGCCATCAGTGAGTCTACCCTGCTGGGCACTGAAGCTTTCTTT.

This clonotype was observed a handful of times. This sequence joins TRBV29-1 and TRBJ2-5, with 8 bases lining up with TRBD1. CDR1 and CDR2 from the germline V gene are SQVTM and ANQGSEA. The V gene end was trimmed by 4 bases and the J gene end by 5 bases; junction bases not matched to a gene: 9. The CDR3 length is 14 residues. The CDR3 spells CSVALTGVAETQYF. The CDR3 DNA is TGCAGCGTTGCCCTGACAGGGGTGGCGGAGACCCAGTACTTC.

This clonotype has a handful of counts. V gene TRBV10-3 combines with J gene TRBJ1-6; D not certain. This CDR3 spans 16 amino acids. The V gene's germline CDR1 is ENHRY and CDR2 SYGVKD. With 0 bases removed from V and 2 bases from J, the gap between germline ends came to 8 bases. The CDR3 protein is CAISESGGTYNSPLHF. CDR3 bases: TGTGCCATCAGTGAGTCGGGTGGAACCTATAATTCACCCCTCCACTTT.

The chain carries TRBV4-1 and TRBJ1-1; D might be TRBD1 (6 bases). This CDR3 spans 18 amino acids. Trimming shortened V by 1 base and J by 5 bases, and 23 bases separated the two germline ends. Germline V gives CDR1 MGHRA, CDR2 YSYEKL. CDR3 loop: CASSQGGARGRGGTEAFF. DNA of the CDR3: TGCGCCAGCAGCCAAGGAGGGGCCCGTGGACGAGGGGGGACTGAAGCTTTCTTT.

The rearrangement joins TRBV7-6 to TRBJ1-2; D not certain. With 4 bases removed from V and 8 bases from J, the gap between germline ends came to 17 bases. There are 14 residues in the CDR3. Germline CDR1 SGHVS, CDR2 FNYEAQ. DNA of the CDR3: TGTGCCAGCAGCTCCCGTAATTTGCGGCGAGGCTACACCTTC. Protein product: CASSSRNLRRGYTF.

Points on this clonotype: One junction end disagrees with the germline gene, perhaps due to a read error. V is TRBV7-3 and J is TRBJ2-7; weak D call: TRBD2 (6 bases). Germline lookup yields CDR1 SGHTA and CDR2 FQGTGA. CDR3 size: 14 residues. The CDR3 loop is CASSLAGNSDEQYF. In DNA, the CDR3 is TGTGCCAGCAGTCTCGCGGGGAACTCCGACGAGCAGTACTTC.

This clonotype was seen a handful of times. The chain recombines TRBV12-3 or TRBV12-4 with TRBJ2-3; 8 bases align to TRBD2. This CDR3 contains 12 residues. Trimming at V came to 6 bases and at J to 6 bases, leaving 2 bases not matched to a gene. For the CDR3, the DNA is TGTGCCAGCAGGAGCGGGGGTGATACGCAGTATTTT. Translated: CASRSGGDTQYF.

The CDR3 region is CSALLSGTTSTDTQYF. The DNA for the CDR3 is TGCAGTGCTCTCCTCTCGGGTACCACTAGCACAGATACGCAGTATTTT. The chain links TRBV20-1 to TRBJ2-3; D uncertain. Trimming shortened V by 5 bases and J by 0 bases, and 18 bases separated the two germline ends. This CDR3 comprises 16 residues. The germline gives CDR1 DFQATT, CDR2 SNEGSKA (reference sequence).

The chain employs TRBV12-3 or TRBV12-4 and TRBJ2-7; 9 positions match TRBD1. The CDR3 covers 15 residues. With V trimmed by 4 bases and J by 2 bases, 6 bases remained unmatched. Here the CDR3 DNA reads TGTGCCAGCAGTTCCCGGGACAGGGTTCCCTACGAGCAGTACTTC. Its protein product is CASSSRDRVPYEQYF.

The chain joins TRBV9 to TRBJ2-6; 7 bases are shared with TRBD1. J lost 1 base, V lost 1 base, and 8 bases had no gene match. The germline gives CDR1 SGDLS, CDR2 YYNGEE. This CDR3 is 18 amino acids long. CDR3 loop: CASSVLGQAPSGANVLTF. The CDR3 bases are TGTGCCAGCAGCGTACTCGGACAGGCGCCATCTGGGGCCAACGTCCTGACTTTC.

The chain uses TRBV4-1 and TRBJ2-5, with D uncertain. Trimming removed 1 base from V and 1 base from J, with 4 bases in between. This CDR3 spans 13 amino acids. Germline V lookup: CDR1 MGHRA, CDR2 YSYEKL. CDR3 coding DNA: TGCGCCAGCAGCCAAGCTTTCCAAGAGACCCAGTACTTC. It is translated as CASSQAFQETQYF.

For the CDR3, the DNA is TGCAGTGCTAGAGATCCCCTAGCGGGGGGGCCGTTTAATGAGCAGTTCTTC. Its protein is CSARDPLAGGPFNEQFF. V is TRBV20-1 and J is TRBJ2-1; 12 bases are shared with TRBD2. The CDR3 consists of 17 residues. Per the germline V gene, CDR1 is DFQATT and CDR2 is SNEGSKA (reference sequence). Trimming took 0 bases from V and 7 from J; bases not matched to a gene: 10.

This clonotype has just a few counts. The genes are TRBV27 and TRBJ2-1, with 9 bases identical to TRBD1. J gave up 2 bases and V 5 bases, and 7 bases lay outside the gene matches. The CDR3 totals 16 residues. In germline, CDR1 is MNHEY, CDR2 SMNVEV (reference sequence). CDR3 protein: CASSPFGTGTYNEQFF. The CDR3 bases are TGTGCCAGCAGTCCCTTCGGGACAGGGACCTACAATGAGCAGTTCTTC.

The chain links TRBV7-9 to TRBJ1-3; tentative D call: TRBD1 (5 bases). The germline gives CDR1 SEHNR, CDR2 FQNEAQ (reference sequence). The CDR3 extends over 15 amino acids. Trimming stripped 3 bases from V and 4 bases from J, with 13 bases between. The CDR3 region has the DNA TGTGCCAGCAGCTTCGAGGGGCGCTCCGGAAACACCATATATTTT. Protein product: CASSFEGRSGNTIYF.

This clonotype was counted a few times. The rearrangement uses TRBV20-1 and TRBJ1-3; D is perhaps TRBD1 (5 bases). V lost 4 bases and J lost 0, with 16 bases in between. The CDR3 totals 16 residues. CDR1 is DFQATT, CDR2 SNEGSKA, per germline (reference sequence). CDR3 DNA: TGCAGTGCTACCCAGGGATCCCGTATCTCTGGAAACACCATATATTTT. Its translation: CSATQGSRISGNTIYF.

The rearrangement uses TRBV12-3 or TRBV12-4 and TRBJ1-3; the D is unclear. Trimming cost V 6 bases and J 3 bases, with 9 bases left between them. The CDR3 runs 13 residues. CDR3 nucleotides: TGTGCCAGCAGCTCAGAAGGTGGAAACACCATATATTTT. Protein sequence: CASSSEGGNTIYF.

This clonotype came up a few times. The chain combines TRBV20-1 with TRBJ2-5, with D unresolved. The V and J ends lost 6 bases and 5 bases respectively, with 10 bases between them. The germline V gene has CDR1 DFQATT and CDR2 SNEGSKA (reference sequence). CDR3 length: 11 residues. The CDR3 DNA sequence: TGCAGTGCAATCCCGTTCGAGACCCAGTACTTC. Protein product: CSAIPFETQYF.

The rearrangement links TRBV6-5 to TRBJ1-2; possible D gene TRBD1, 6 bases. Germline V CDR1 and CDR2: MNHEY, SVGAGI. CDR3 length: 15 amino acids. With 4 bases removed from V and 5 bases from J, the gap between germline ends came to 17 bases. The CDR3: CASSFAGAAGYGYTF. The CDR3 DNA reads TGTGCCAGCAGTTTCGCGGGGGCTGCGGGTTATGGCTACACCTTC.

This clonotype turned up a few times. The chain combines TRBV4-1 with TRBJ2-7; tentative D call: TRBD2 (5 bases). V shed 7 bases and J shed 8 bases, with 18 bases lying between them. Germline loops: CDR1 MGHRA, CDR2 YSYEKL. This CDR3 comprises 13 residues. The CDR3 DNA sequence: TGCGCCAGCATGGACTTTCTCCTACGGCAGCAGTACTTC. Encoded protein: CASMDFLLRQQYF.

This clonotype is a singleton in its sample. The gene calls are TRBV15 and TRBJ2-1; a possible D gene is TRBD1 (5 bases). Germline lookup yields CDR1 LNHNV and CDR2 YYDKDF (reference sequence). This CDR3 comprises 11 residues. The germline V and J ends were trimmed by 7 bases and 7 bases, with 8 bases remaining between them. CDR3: CATITGNEQFF. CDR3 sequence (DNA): TGTGCCACCATCACAGGAAATGAGCAGTTCTTC. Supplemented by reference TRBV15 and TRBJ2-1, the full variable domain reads DAMVIQNPRYQVTQFGKPVTLSCSQTLNHNVMYWYQQKSSQAPKLLFHYYDKDFNNEADTPDNFQSRRPNTSFCFLDIRSPGLGDTAMYLCATITGNEQFFGPGTRLTVL.

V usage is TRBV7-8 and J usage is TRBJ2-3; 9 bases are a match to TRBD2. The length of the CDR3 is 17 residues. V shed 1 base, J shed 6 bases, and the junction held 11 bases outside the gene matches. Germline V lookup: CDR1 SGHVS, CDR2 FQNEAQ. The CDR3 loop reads CASSLEAWRGGPDTQYF. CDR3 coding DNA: TGTGCCAGCAGCTTAGAAGCTTGGCGGGGGGGCCCCGATACGCAGTATTTT.